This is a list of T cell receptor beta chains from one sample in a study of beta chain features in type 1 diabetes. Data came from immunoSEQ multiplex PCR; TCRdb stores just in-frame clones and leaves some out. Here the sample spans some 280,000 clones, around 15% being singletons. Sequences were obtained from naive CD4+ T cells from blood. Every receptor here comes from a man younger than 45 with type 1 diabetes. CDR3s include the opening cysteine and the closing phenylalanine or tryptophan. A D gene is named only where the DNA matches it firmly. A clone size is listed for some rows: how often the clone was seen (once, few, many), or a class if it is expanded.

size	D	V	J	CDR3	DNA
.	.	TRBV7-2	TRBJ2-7	CASSVESEQYF	TGTGCCAGCAGCGTTGAGAGCGAGCAGTACTTC
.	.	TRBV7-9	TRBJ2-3	CASSLAQGTTGTQYF	TGTGCCAGCAGCTTGGCCCAGGGTACGACTGGTACGCAGTATTTT
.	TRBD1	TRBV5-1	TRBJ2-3	CASSPGQTTDTQYF	TGCGCCAGCAGCCCGGGACAGACCACAGATACGCAGTATTTT
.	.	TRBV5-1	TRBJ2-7	CASSVDRGGMDEQYF	TGCGCCAGCAGCGTCGACAGGGGAGGGATGGACGAGCAGTACTTC
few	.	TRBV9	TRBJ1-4	CASSVGGDEKLFF	TGTGCCAGCAGCGTAGGCGGAGATGAAAAACTGTTTTTT
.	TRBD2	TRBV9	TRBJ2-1	CASSPGTSGTLYNEQFF	TGTGCCAGCAGCCCAGGGACTAGCGGGACCTTGTACAATGAGCAGTTCTTC
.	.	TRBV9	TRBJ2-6	CASSVASGRGPRGANVLTF	TGTGCCAGCAGCGTAGCCTCGGGCCGAGGGCCTAGGGGGGCCAACGTCCTGACTTTC
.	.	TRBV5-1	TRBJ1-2	CASSLEQLYGYTF	TGCGCCAGCAGCTTGGAACAGCTCTATGGCTACACCTTC
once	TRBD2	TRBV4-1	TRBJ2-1	CASSQVSTSGNNEQFF	TGCGCCAGCAGCCAAGTTAGCACTAGCGGGAACAATGAGCAGTTCTTC
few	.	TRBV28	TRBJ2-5	CASSRGGVQETQYF	TGTGCCAGCAGTCGAGGCGGGGTCCAAGAGACCCAGTACTTC
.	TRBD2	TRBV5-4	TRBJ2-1	CASSLASGRSAYNEQFF	TGTGCCAGCAGCTTGGCTAGCGGGAGGTCCGCCTACAATGAGCAGTTCTTC
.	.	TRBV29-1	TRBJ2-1	CSVEAGDAGSYNEQFF	TGCAGCGTTGAAGCGGGAGATGCTGGGTCCTACAATGAGCAGTTCTTC